A selection of T cell receptor beta chains follows, all from one sample in a study of shared clonotypes between healthy human individuals. Sequenced by immunoSEQ multiplex PCR; TCRdb stores in-frame clones only, minus some. This sample yields about 590,000 clones, of which nearly 97% are seen a single time; over 0.09% belongs to the top ten. Material for sequencing was naive CD8+ T cells sorted from blood. Receptor source: a woman aged 25 to 45 in good health. CDR3s include the opening cysteine and the closing phenylalanine or tryptophan. D genes are given only for firm matches. Rows give clone size only sometimes, using once, few, many, or a class for an expanded clone.

clone size	V gene	J gene	D gene	CDR3 DNA	CDR3 protein
-	TRBV10-2	TRBJ1-5	TRBD1	TGCGCCAGCAGAGTAGACAGGGGGCTGGGTCAGCCCCAGCATTTT	CASRVDRGLGQPQHF
-	TRBV28	TRBJ2-7	-	TGTGCCAGCAGCCCACAGGGTACCCTGTACGAGCAGTACTTC	CASSPQGTLYEQYF
-	TRBV4-1	TRBJ2-6	TRBD1	TGCGCCAGCAGCCCTTCGGCTCCCGGGACAGCCTCTGGGGCCAACGTCCTGACTTTC	CASSPSAPGTASGANVLTF
-	TRBV28	TRBJ2-1	-	TGTGCCAGCAGTCTAAGTAGGGGTGGGTACAATGAGCAGTTCTTC	CASSLSRGGYNEQFF
-	TRBV11-1	TRBJ2-2	-	TGTGCCAGCAGCTCACTTTGGGGGGTGGACACCGGGGAGCTGTTTTTT	CASSSLWGVDTGELFF
-	TRBV27	TRBJ2-1	TRBD2	TGTGCCAGCAGTCGAGCGGGAGTGGGCAATGAGCAGTTCTTC	CASSRAGVGNEQFF
-	TRBV4-1	TRBJ2-7	-	TGCGCCAGCAGCGGAATGGAGGGGAGCTCCTACGAGCAGTACTTC	CASSGMEGSSYEQYF
-	TRBV27	TRBJ2-7	-	TGTGCCAGCAGTATCTCACTAGACTCCTACGAGCAGTACTTC	CASSISLDSYEQYF
-	TRBV27	TRBJ2-7	TRBD1	TGTGCCAGCAGTGCCCCCGGGACAGGGGTCTCCTACGAGCAGTACTTC	CASSAPGTGVSYEQYF
-	TRBV5-1	TRBJ2-1	-	TGCGCCAGCAGCTTGGGAAGGACAGTGAAGGTTGAGCAGTTCTTC	CASSLGRTVKVEQFF
once	TRBV29-1	TRBJ2-4	TRBD2	TGCAGCGTTCGAACCGGGACTAGAAACATTCAGTACTTC	CSVRTGTRNIQYF
-	TRBV5-5	TRBJ1-2	-	TGTGCCAGCAGCTTGGAATATTTGTCGGGATTTAACTATGGCTACACCTTC	CASSLEYLSGFNYGYTF
-	TRBV4-1	TRBJ2-7	TRBD2	TGCGCCAGCAGCCAAGTCTTAGCGGGAAGCTCCTACGAGCAGTACTTC	CASSQVLAGSSYEQYF
-	TRBV28	TRBJ1-2	-	TGTGCCACGACTTCGGGGGGGTTTGGCTACACCTTC	CATTSGGFGYTF
once	TRBV27	TRBJ2-1	TRBD2	TGTGCCAGCAGGGAACTAGCGGAAAACAATGAGCAGTTCTTC	CASRELAENNEQFF
-	TRBV27	TRBJ2-6	-	TGTGCCAGCAGTTTATCACAATACCCGGGGCTTGGGGCCAACGTCCTGACTTTC	CASSLSQYPGLGANVLTF
few	TRBV6-4	TRBJ1-2	-	TGTGCCAGGATACACTATGGCTACACCTTC	CARIHYGYTF
-	TRBV7-2	TRBJ1-1	-	TGTGCCAGCAGTCTACGAGCAGCAAGGAACACTGAAGCTTTCTTT	CASSLRAARNTEAFF
-	TRBV28	TRBJ2-5	TRBD2	TGTGCCAGCAGTACTCCGCGGGCCGGGGGGTACCAAGAGACCCAGTACTTC	CASSTPRAGGYQETQYF
-	TRBV6-5	TRBJ2-7	TRBD1	TGTGCCAGCAGTTACGGGACAGGGGGCTCCTACGAGCAGTACTTC	CASSYGTGGSYEQYF
-	TRBV4-1	TRBJ2-5	-	TGCGCCAGCAGCCAACTGACAGGGAGGGCGGAGACCCAGTACTTC	CASSQLTGRAETQYF
-	TRBV28	TRBJ2-4	-	TGTGCCAGCAAAGATAAATTAGATGGGGCCAAAAACATTCAGTACTTC	CASKDKLDGAKNIQYF
-	TRBV28	TRBJ2-5	TRBD1	TGTGCCAGCAGACGTGACAGGGCGAAAGAGACCCAGTACTTC	CASRRDRAKETQYF
-	TRBV5-8	TRBJ1-2	TRBD1	TGTGCCAGCAGCGAAGGGACAGCTTTCTATGGCTACACCTTC	CASSEGTAFYGYTF
-	TRBV11-3	TRBJ1-1	-	TGTGCCAGCAGCTTAGGTCTGGGTTCTGAAGCTTTCTTT	CASSLGLGSEAFF
-	TRBV15	TRBJ2-1	-	TGTGCCACCAGCAGAACACAGAGCAATGAGCAGTTCTTC	CATSRTQSNEQFF
-	TRBV5-8	TRBJ2-3	-	TGTGCCAGCAGCACCTTGGACAGCATTTTGACAGATACGCAGTATTTT	CASSTLDSILTDTQYF
-	TRBV28	TRBJ1-5	TRBD1	TGTGCCAGCACCGAGGTCAGGGGGGCCAGCAATCAGCCCCAGCATTTT	CASTEVRGASNQPQHF
few	TRBV27	TRBJ2-7	TRBD1	TGTGCCAGCAGTTTATCTCCCGGGACAGCCTCCTACGAGCAGTACTTC	CASSLSPGTASYEQYF